This entry describes one T cell receptor beta chain. These data belong to a study of shared clonotypes between healthy human individuals. When replicate PCRs were run on sorted subsets, they used about 200 ng DNA, 28,000 or so T cell genomes. Here immunoSEQ multiplex PCR was the method, and the copy in TCRdb shows in-frame clones only, minus some. The sample records about 2.3 million clones, less than 95% being singletons. Germline V lookup: CDR1 LNHDA, CDR2 SQIVND (reference sequence). The CDR3 consists of 14 residues. The V segment lost 9 bases and the J segment 7 bases; nucleotides outside the gene matches: 4.

Sequences were obtained from naive CD4+ T cells from PBMCs. Subset of the sample: CD45RA+ positively selected. The V gene is TRBV19, the J gene TRBJ2-2, with TRBD2 identical over 14 bases. The source of this sequence is a man younger than 30 in good health. Some clones in this sample may be carry-over from other donors' samples. The CDR3 here is CASRTSGRSGELFF. In DNA form, the CDR3 reads TGTGCCAGCAGGACTAGCGGGAGGAGCGGGGAGCTGTTTTTT.